This TCR beta chain is from a study of T cell changes during pregnancy in multiple sclerosis. Sequencing used immunoSEQ multiplex PCR; TCRdb keeps in-frame clones, though not all of them. The data contain approximately 40,000 clones, over 85% of them singletons. Germline lookup yields CDR1 SGHVS and CDR2 FQNEAQ. V was shortened by 1 base and J by 8 bases, with 5 bases between the two germline ends. The CDR3 is made up of 12 amino acids. The material sequenced was CD4+ T cells from peripheral blood mononuclear cells, taken before pregnancy. The sequence was obtained from a female donor with multiple sclerosis, enrolled in a pregnancy study. This chain connects TRBV7-8 to TRBJ1-4; D gene unclear. In DNA, the CDR3 is TGTGCCAGCAGCTTAGTTCGGGAAAAACTGTTTTTT. Translation gives CASSLVREKLFF.